The source of this T cell receptor beta chain is a study of T cell responses to AZD1222 COVID-19 vaccine. This table comes from immunoSEQ multiplex PCR, and its TCRdb copy is limited to in-frame clones, with some not included. The table lists 100,000 to 150,000 clones, more than 75% of them singletons. The study, taken as a whole, reports: Donors were chiefly white British, with a greater number of females, and clonal diversity was perhaps underestimated.

As to this clone: Antigen specificity is unknown.

The CDR3 consists of 13 residues. With 4 bases removed from V and 3 bases from J, the gap between germline ends came to 11 bases. The germline V gene has CDR1 SGHRS and CDR2 YFSETQ. This sequence was found in an adult in good health. V is TRBV5-1 and J is TRBJ2-7, with D tentatively TRBD1 (6 bases). This specimen was peripheral blood, taken on day 0 of AZD1222 vaccination. The CDR3 nucleotides are TGCGCCAGCAGCCGTGGACAGAGCTACGAGCAGTACTTC. Its protein product is CASSRGQSYEQYF.